Presented here are 3 T cell receptor beta chains from one specimen sequenced in a study of cytomegalovirus exposure and HLA in healthy donors. The data were produced by immunoSEQ multiplex PCR, yet TCRdb's version contains in-frame clones alone and is incomplete. The sample lists more than 95,000 clones; about 91% were seen once. The source material was PBMCs. Receptors were obtained from a woman under 30 in good health and CMV-seronegative.

The rearrangement uses TRBV6-6 and TRBJ1-5; TRBD1 is a possible D gene (5 bases). Looked up from germline, CDR1 is MNHNY and CDR2 is SVGAGI (reference sequence). With 2 bases removed from V and 5 bases from J, the gap between germline ends came to 10 bases. The CDR3 is made up of 14 amino acids. The CDR3: CASSYRGGDQPQHF. The CDR3 DNA reads TGTGCCAGCAGTTACCGGGGGGGGGATCAGCCCCAGCATTTT.

This chain connects TRBV10-1 to TRBJ2-3; 12 bases map to TRBD2. J lost 8 bases, V lost 0 bases, and 3 bases had no gene match. This CDR3 contains 15 residues. Germline loops: CDR1 WNHNN, CDR2 SYGVQD (reference sequence). The CDR3 protein is CASSESTSGRATQYF. For the CDR3, the DNA is TGCGCCAGCAGTGAGTCGACTAGCGGGAGAGCTACGCAGTATTTT.

The chain has TRBV19 and TRBJ2-2, with D possibly TRBD2 on 5 matching bases. V lost 5 bases, J lost 4 bases, and 14 bases lay in between. Germline values: CDR1 LNHDA, CDR2 SQIVND (reference sequence). This CDR3 spans 15 amino acids. The CDR3 bases are TGTGCCAGTAGTCCCGAGGGCCGGGGCACCGGGGAGCTGTTTTTT. This translates into CASSPEGRGTGELFF.